This TCR beta chain was identified during a study of blood T cells in healthy people across ages. Alongside a J-beta primer mix, a sample-barcoded 5' primer served in a second PCR lasting about 6 to 11 cycles. MiXCR, applied by TCRdb to the 5' RACE reads, yields one record per CDR3 protein. The table shows roughly 680,000 distinct CDR3 sequences, with 52% occurring only once. The CDR3 consists of 16 residues. Germline trimming cut 1 base from V and 3 bases from J; bases unmatched to any gene: 3. Germline V gene lookup returns CDR1 LGHNA and CDR2 YNFKEQ. General study points: Conclusively comparing naive with antigen-experienced cells was impossible with unsorted PBMCs.

There were healthy Caucasian individuals from Russia, aged roughly 6 to 100, serving as donors. Investigators took about 9.1 milliliters of peripheral blood from every donor. Isolation yielded PBMCs, at least 7 million per sample, in every case. Turning to this clonotype: No antigen is known for it.

The chain joins TRBV4-2 to TRBJ2-4; 10 positions agree with TRBD1. This clonotype was obtained from a woman aged 80 or older in good health. Sequencing input: blood. CDR3 protein: CASSQGQGAGKNIQYF. CDR3 nucleotide sequence: TGTGCCAGCAGCCAAGGACAGGGGGCCGGCAAAAACATTCAGTACTTC.